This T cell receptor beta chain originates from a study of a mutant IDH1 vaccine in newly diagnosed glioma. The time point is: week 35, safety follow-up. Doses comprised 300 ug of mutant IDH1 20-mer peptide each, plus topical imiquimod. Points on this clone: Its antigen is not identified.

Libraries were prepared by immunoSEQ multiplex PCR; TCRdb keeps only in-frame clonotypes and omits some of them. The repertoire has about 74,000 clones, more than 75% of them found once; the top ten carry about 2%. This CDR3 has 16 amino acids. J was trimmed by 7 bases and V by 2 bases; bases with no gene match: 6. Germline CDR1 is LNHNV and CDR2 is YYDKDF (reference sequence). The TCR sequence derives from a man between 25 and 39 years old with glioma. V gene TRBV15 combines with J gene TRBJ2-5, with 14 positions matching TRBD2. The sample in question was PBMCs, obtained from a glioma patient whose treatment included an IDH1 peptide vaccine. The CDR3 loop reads CATSRSGTSGSGTQYF. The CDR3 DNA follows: TGTGCCACCAGCAGATCCGGGACTAGCGGGAGTGGGACCCAGTACTTC.